Listed here are 17 T cell receptor beta chains from one sample, sequenced in a study of cytomegalovirus exposure and HLA in healthy donors. PCR primers comprised 60 Vbeta and 13 Jbeta primers. Profiling relied on immunoSEQ multiplex PCR, and the TCRdb table lists in-frame clones only, not all of them. The table shows about 190,000 clones, with about 77% occurring only once. Input material: PBMCs. These receptors all stem from a young man in good health and CMV-seropositive.

The chain uses TRBV2 and TRBJ1-1; perhaps TRBD1 as D (6 bases). V gave up 4 bases and J gave up 1 base, with 10 bases separating them. The length of the CDR3 is 14 residues. The V gene's germline CDR1 is SNHLY and CDR2 FYNNEI. CDR3 sequence reads: CASSGLGGNTEAFF. CDR3 sequence (DNA): TGTGCCAGCAGTGGGTTAGGGGGGAACACTGAAGCTTTCTTT. Using reference TRBV2 and TRBJ1-1 for the parts outside the CDR3, the full variable domain is EPEVTQTPSHQVTQMGQEVILRCVPISNHLYFYWYRQILGQKVEFLVSFYNNEISEKSEIFDDQFSVERPDGSNFTLKIRSTKLEDSAMYFCASSGLGGNTEAFFGQGTRLTVV.

A single count supports this clone. The chain is built from TRBV4-1 and TRBJ1-1; no definite D call. V lost 0 bases and J 4 bases, leaving 12 bases between the germline ends. The V gene's germline CDR1 is MGHRA and CDR2 YSYEKL. This CDR3 has 15 residues. As DNA, the CDR3 is TGCGCCAGCAGCCAAGAAGAGGTGGGAGGCACTGAAGCTTTCTTT. Protein: CASSQEEVGGTEAFF.

The rearrangement uses TRBV7-6 and TRBJ1-5; 10 positions agree with TRBD1. V trimming: 5 bases; J trimming: 10 bases; junction bases outside the gene matches: 17. Germline values: CDR1 SGHVS, CDR2 FNYEAQ. The CDR3 loop spans 17 amino acids. CDR3 sequence reads: CASSPLRTGGPNGPQHF. The CDR3 coding sequence is TGTGCCAGCAGCCCCCTCCGGACAGGGGGACCCAATGGACCCCAGCATTTT.

The chain joins TRBV11-3 to TRBJ1-1; D uncertain. Germline-derived CDR1 and CDR2 are SGHNT and YENEEA. The CDR3 has 15 amino acids. The germline V and J ends were trimmed by 1 base and 4 bases, with 13 bases remaining between them. CDR3 sequence: CASSLGGGDSTEAFF. DNA for the CDR3: TGTGCCAGCAGCTTAGGTGGAGGTGACTCCACTGAAGCTTTCTTT.

The chain uses TRBV2 and TRBJ1-2, with TRBD1 identical over 11 bases. V gave up 6 bases and J gave up 0 bases; unmatched junction bases: 6. The CDR3 sequence is 16 residues long. In germline, CDR1 is SNHLY, CDR2 FYNNEI. Here the CDR3 reads CASRWTGGSTNYGYTF. CDR3 coding DNA: TGTGCCAGCAGGTGGACAGGGGGCTCTACTAACTATGGCTACACCTTC.

The chain has TRBV27 and TRBJ2-1; 7 positions agree with TRBD2. The V segment lost 1 base and the J segment 0 bases; nucleotides outside the gene matches: 6. The CDR3 is 17 residues long. The germline V gene encodes CDR1 MNHEY and CDR2 SMNVEV (reference sequence). As DNA, the CDR3 is TGTGCCAGCAGTTTATTCTCTAGCGGCGACTCCTACAATGAGCAGTTCTTC. It specifies CASSLFSSGDSYNEQFF.

About this clone: Mismatch with germline at one junction end may stem from a read error. The V and J genes are TRBV7-2 and TRBJ2-1, with D maybe TRBD2 (5 bases). The CDR3 has 15 amino acids. Germline CDR1 SGHTA, CDR2 FQGNSA. For the CDR3, the DNA is TGTGCCAGCACTCTACTAGGGCAATCCTTCAATGAGCAGTTCTTC. This translates into CASTLLGQSFNEQFF.

V usage is TRBV5-1 and J usage is TRBJ2-7; 12 bases line up with TRBD1. CDR1 is SGHRS and CDR2 is YFSETQ in the germline V gene. The CDR3 is 15 amino acids. Trimming removed 4 bases from V and 5 bases from J; junction bases left unmatched: 7. The CDR3 loop is CASSLGTGGFDEQYF. Written as DNA, the CDR3 is TGCGCCAGCAGCCTCGGGACAGGGGGCTTCGACGAGCAGTACTTC.

CDR3 in amino acids: CAEGASGGAKNEQFF. The CDR3 DNA reads as TGTGCCGAGGGGGCTAGCGGGGGGGCCAAGAATGAGCAGTTCTTC. V gene TRBV10-3 combines with J gene TRBJ2-1, with TRBD2 identical over 12 bases. This CDR3 spans 15 amino acids. With V trimmed by 11 bases and J by 7 bases, 12 bases remained unmatched. Germline V lookup: CDR1 ENHRY, CDR2 SYGVKD.

The rearrangement uses TRBV28 and TRBJ1-2, with 10 nucleotides matching TRBD1. This CDR3 has 18 amino acids. Germline V gives CDR1 MDHEN, CDR2 SYDVKM. V shed 2 bases and J 0 bases; nucleotides not matched to a gene: 9. This CDR3 is CASSLDAGQGPSNYGYTF. The CDR3 bases are TGTGCCAGCAGTTTAGACGCGGGACAGGGGCCATCTAACTATGGCTACACCTTC.

The CDR3 loop is CAISESGQSSYEQYF. As DNA, the CDR3 is TGTGCCATCAGTGAGTCGGGGCAGAGCTCCTACGAGCAGTACTTC. The chain uses TRBV10-3 and TRBJ2-7; TRBD1 might be the D (5 bases). Germline V lookup: CDR1 ENHRY, CDR2 SYGVKD. The germline V and J ends were trimmed by 0 bases and 0 bases, with 9 bases remaining between them. The CDR3 sequence is 15 residues long.

This rearrangement joins TRBV28 to TRBJ2-7; TRBD2 matches at 12 bases. The CDR3 totals 15 residues. V dropped 6 bases and J dropped 7; count of bases not matched to a gene: 10. Germline V CDR1 and CDR2: MDHEN, SYDVKM. This CDR3 is CASSASSGRALEQYF. The CDR3 coding sequence is TGTGCCAGCAGCGCCTCTAGCGGGAGGGCCTTGGAGCAGTACTTC. Based on the CDR3 plus reference TRBV28 and TRBJ2-7, the full variable domain is DVKVTQSSRYLVKRTGEKVFLECVQDMDHENMFWYRQDPGLGLRLIYFSYDVKMKEKGDIPEGYSVSREKKERFSLILESASTNQTSMYLCASSASSGRALEQYFGPGTRLTVT.

The V call is TRBV18, the J call TRBJ2-7, with TRBD1 matching over 10 bases. The CDR3 totals 15 residues. The germline gives CDR1 KGHSH, CDR2 LQKENI. The V segment lost 0 bases and the J segment 5 bases; nucleotides outside the gene matches: 4. The DNA for the CDR3 is TGTGCCAGCTCACCACCGAGTGGGACAGGGGACGAGCAGTACTTC. As protein: CASSPPSGTGDEQYF.

J is TRBJ2-7 and V is TRBV7-2; maybe TRBD2 (6 bases). V dropped 2 bases and J dropped 4 bases, with 12 bases sitting between them. This CDR3 region has 14 residues. Germline V gives CDR1 SGHTA, CDR2 FQGNSA. The CDR3 loop reads CASSLPGSVYEQYF. The CDR3 nucleotides are TGTGCCAGCAGCTTACCCGGGAGCGTTTACGAGCAGTACTTC.

V is TRBV5-1 and J is TRBJ1-6; D ambiguous. The CDR3 loop spans 13 amino acids. V gave up 0 bases and J gave up 11 bases, with 9 bases separating them. The germline CDR1 and CDR2 sequences are SGHRS and YFSETQ. CDR3 sequence: CASSLDSHPPLHF. DNA of the CDR3: TGCGCCAGCAGCTTGGACTCCCACCCACCCCTCCACTTT.

The V gene is TRBV29-1, the J gene TRBJ2-3, with 12 bases aligning to TRBD1. The CDR3 has 15 amino acids. Trimming removed 4 bases from V and 5 bases from J; junction bases left unmatched: 7. Per the germline V gene, CDR1 is SQVTM and CDR2 is ANQGSEA. The CDR3 DNA reads as TGCAGCGTTGTGTGGGACAGGGGGCGGCAAGATACGCAGTATTTT. Protein: CSVVWDRGRQDTQYF.

Here the CDR3 DNA reads TGTGCCAGCAGCGCCACGCACAGGGTAGTCCACGAGCAGTACTTC. The encoded protein is CASSATHRVVHEQYF. This chain joins TRBV7-2 and TRBJ2-7, with D possibly being TRBD1 (6 bases). V gave up 5 bases and J gave up 5 bases, with 19 bases separating them. From germline, CDR1 is SGHTA and CDR2 FQGNSA. The CDR3 totals 15 residues. Using reference TRBV7-2 and TRBJ2-7 for the parts outside the CDR3, the full variable domain is GAGVSQSPSNKVTEKGKDVELRCDPISGHTALYWYRQSLGQGLEFLIYFQGNSAPDKSGLPSDRFSAERTGGSVSTLTIQRTQQEDSAVYLCASSATHRVVHEQYFGPGTRLTVT.